The text below deals with one T cell receptor beta chain. The target of this receptor is not known. Base qualities are missing; no much larger clone stands one base away. The sample is drawn from a study of blood T cell repertoires in COVID-19 (dated by TCRdb to about 2020). For the wider study: Collaborator samples came from the United States, Italy and Spain and covered acute and convalescent phases of COVID-19. The material from the prospective study consisted of cDNA or gDNA derived from T cells, B-cell-depleted T cells, or PBMCs. Subjects who had been exposed to COVID-19, were actively infected with it, or had recovered from it provided the deeply sampled blood TCRbeta repertoires that made up the dataset. The repertoires were released in a freely available public database intended as a resource for research on the immune response to SARS-CoV-2. Nearly every sample came with metadata listing a de-identified subject ID, COVID-19 status, age in years and sex. Where available, HLA class I and class II types were obtained from metadata supplied by the sample provider rather than from assay-based typing. Samples were obtained from the ongoing ImmuneRACE study (first 160 participants) and from roughly 1,300 subjects provided by 6 global collaborators.

TCRbeta CDR3 regions were amplified from genomic DNA using the immunoSEQ Assay, a bias-controlled multiplex PCR. From the authors' description of their analysis: Within the assay, amplification of reference gene primers was used to estimate how many nucleated cells each sample contained. To quantify the absolute abundance of each unique TCRbeta CDR3 rearrangement, sequence reads were collapsed and filtered. For each sample, productive Simpson clonality was calculated as the square root of Simpson's diversity index across productive rearrangements. Imported from immuneACCESS, the table was reduced by TCRdb to in-frame sequences with V and J called. These copies leave out some clones; in studies compared against another copy, an unresolved V gene accounts for under half, and the cause of the remainder is not known. Clone size and the V and J calls come from that table; the DNA yielded D and trimming. The sample table lists 150,000 to 200,000 clones, about 90% of them with a count of one. The ten largest clones take up 7% to 7.5% of the sample.

The research as a whole found: The quantity of clinical and demographic metadata differed by source and by participant and was supplied without curation.

Reading from cysteine to phenylalanine, the CDR3 counts 15 amino acids. Only the CDR3 part of the read is kept: 45 bases, read in frame from the first base. As encoded in the germline V gene, CDR1 is MNHEY while CDR2 is SVGAGI. The junction carries 14 bases between V and J, which are trimmed by 6 bases and 2 bases respectively. In the prospective study, participants were 18 to 89 years old, resided in around 25 geographic areas of the United States, and were enrolled through a virtual design. To assign participants to cohorts, the prospective study relied on clinical history that participants themselves reported in a screening survey and a study questionnaire. Recovered participants in ImmuneRACE Cohort 3 were defined by two consecutive negative NP/OP PCR tests, clearance by a healthcare professional, or resolution of symptoms. Each participant in the prospective study had whole blood, serum and a nasopharyngeal or oropharyngeal swab collected by mobile phlebotomists. Over a 2-month period, participants in the prospective study had the option of providing additional blood draws and questionnaires. Blood samples from the prospective study were shipped frozen or at room temperature prior to DNA extraction.

The V and J genes are TRBV6-5 and TRBJ1-5; TRBD1 is possibly the D segment (5 matching bases). The receptor was derived from a woman in her forties or fifties who had recovered from COVID-19. Source material: PBMCs or T cells enriched from blood (not recorded which). The CDR3 corresponds to CASSPMGGGNQPQHF. The sequenced DNA: TGTGCCAGCAGCCCCATGGGGGGTGGCAATCAGCCCCAGCATTTT.